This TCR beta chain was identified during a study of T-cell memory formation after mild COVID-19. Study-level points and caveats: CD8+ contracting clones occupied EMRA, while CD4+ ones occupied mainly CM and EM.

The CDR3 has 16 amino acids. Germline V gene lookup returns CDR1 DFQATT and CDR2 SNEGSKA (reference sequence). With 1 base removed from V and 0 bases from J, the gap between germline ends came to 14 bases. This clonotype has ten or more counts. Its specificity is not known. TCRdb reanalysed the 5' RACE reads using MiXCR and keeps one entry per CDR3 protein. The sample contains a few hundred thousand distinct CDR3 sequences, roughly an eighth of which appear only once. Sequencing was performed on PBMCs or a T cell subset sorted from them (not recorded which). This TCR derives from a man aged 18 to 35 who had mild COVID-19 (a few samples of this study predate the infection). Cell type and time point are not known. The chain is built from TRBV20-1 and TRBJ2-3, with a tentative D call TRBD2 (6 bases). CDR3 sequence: CSARGGLDDSTDTQYF. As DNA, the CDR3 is TGCAGTGCTAGAGGGGGACTGGATGACAGCACAGATACGCAGTATTTT.